The present T cell receptor beta chain was sequenced within a study of blood T cell repertoires in COVID-19. Turning to the study itself: Samples representing acute and convalescent COVID-19 were sourced from the United States, Italy and Spain. Sample material is recorded as cDNA or gDNA derived from T cells, B-cell-depleted T cells, or PBMCs.

CDR1 is SSHAT and CDR2 is FNYEAQ in the germline V gene (reference sequence). This CDR3 is 16 amino acids long. Regarding this clone: The junction shows a germline mismatch at one end, possibly a read error.

Authors' processing steps: From reference gene primer amplification, estimates of nucleated cell counts were derived. Method: immunoSEQ multiplex PCR; TCRdb's copy keeps in-frame clones and lacks some. For V, J and clone size, that table is used; D and trimming come from the DNA. In the table there are hundreds of thousands of clones, about 90% of which are singletons. Enrollment of patients from Seattle took place during active infection, with longitudinal follow-up. The chain recombines TRBV7-7 with TRBJ2-1; 12 bases match TRBD2. The clonotype originates from a woman aged 50 to 65 with COVID-19, enrolled during active disease. The sequenced sample consisted of peripheral blood. The DNA of the CDR3 is TGTGCTAGCAGCCTGGGACTAGCGGGTGTCCACAATGAGCAGTTCTTC. Translating gives CASSLGLAGVHNEQFF.